This T cell receptor beta chain was captured by sequencing in a study of T cells in Graves' hyperthyroidism and ophthalmopathy. About the study: It was at initial diagnosis, before any treatment, that peripheral blood was collected.

The CDR3 is made up of 15 amino acids. The V end lost 8 bases, the J end lost 9 bases, and 23 bases lay between the germline ends. CDR1 SNHLY and CDR2 FYNNEI come from the germline V gene. Findings and limits, study-wide: Prediction of ophthalmopathy progression came a median around 6.1 months pre-onset.

RNA transcripts gave rise to amplified TCR beta CDR3 regions. HTBI primers drove first-round RT-PCR of the TCR CDR3. TCRdb passed the multiplex PCR reads through MiXCR, listing each CDR3 protein once. The sample shows about 360,000 distinct CDR3 sequences, approximately 13% of them seen only once. At least ten counts were recorded for this clonotype. Its specificity is unknown. Across 18 months, stable Graves' hyperthyroidism was marked by no progression to ophthalmopathy. Patients were excluded for uncontrolled infection, other autoimmune disease, pregnancy or lactation. Sequenced input: blood. This clonotype was sampled from a woman younger than 35 with Graves' hyperthyroidism. The rearrangement uses TRBV2 and TRBJ2-1; possible D gene TRBD2, 5 bases. The CDR3 region has the DNA TGTGCCAGCGTTGAACAAACGGCGGGCGATCCTGAGCAGTTCTTC. Residues: CASVEQTAGDPEQFF.